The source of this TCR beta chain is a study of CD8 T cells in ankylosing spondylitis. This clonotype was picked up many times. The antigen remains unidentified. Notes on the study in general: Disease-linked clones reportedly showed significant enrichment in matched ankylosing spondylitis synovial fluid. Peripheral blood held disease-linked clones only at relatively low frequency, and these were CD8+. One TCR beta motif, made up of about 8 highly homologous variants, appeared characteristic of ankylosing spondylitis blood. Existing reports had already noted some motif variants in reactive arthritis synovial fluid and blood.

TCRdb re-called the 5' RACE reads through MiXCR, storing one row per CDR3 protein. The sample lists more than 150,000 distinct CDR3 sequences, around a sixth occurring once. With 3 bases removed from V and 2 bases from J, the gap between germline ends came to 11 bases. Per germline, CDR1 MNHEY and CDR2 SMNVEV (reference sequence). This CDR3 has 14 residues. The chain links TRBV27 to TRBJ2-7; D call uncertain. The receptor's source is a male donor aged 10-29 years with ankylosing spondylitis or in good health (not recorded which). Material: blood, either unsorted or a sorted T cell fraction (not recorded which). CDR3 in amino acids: CASSFGLAPYEQYF. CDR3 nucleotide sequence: TGTGCCAGCAGTTTCGGCCTGGCCCCCTACGAGCAGTACTTC.